The 11 T cell receptor beta chains in this list originate from one sample, sequenced in a study of blood T cell repertoires in COVID-19. TCRdb's copy holds only in-frame clones and misses some; the assay was immunoSEQ multiplex PCR. The sample records roughly 150,000 clones, roughly nine tenths being singletons. The specimen was peripheral blood. These receptors were taken from a woman aged 40 to 50 with acute or convalescent COVID-19.

The V gene is TRBV3-1 (or the pseudogene TRBV3-2), the J gene TRBJ2-4; 8 nucleotides align to TRBD1. The CDR3 has 14 amino acids. V lost 3 bases and J lost 6; bases outside the gene matches: 4. CDR1 and CDR2 (germline): LGHDT, YNNKEL (reference sequence). The CDR3 bases are TGTGCCAGCAGCCACCATGACAGGGGAAACATTCAGTACTTC. It is translated as CASSHHDRGNIQYF.

V usage is TRBV19 and J usage is TRBJ2-3, with a possible D match to TRBD2 (5 bases). Germline loops: CDR1 LNHDA, CDR2 SQIVND (reference sequence). Trimming removed 3 bases from V and 0 bases from J, with 7 bases in between. The CDR3 is made up of 14 amino acids. For the CDR3, the DNA is TGTGCCAGTAGTATGACTACTAGCACAGATACGCAGTATTTT. Its translation is CASSMTTSTDTQYF.

The chain couples TRBV5-1 to TRBJ2-2; D possibly corresponds to TRBD2 (5 bases). Germline V gene data show CDR1 as SGHRS and CDR2 as YFSETQ. Trimming removed 0 bases at V and 0 bases at J, with 9 bases between. This CDR3 has 16 residues. This CDR3 reads CASSLAPGTNTGELFF. The CDR3 DNA reads TGCGCCAGCAGCTTGGCGCCGGGAACGAACACCGGGGAGCTGTTTTTT.

This rearrangement joins TRBV30 to TRBJ2-2, with 11 bases identical to TRBD2. The V gene's germline CDR1 is GTSNPN and CDR2 SVGIG (reference sequence). The CDR3 loop spans 16 amino acids. After removal of 4 bases from V and 4 bases from J, the junction contained 8 bases not matched to a gene. CDR3 sequence reads: CAWNLLAGAGTGELFF. In DNA form, the CDR3 reads TGTGCCTGGAATCTACTAGCGGGGGCGGGCACCGGGGAGCTGTTTTTT.

J is TRBJ2-7 and V is TRBV28; D remains ambiguous. The germline gives CDR1 MDHEN, CDR2 SYDVKM. The CDR3 length is 12 residues. Trimming left V 9 bases short and J 2 bases short, with 11 bases between. The CDR3 protein is CASQRIPYEQYF. Written as DNA, the CDR3 is TGTGCCAGTCAGAGGATCCCCTACGAGCAGTACTTC.

The V and J genes are TRBV3-1 (or the pseudogene TRBV3-2) and TRBJ1-5; TRBD1 aligns across 11 bases. The CDR3 has 16 residues. Germline-derived CDR1 and CDR2 are LGHDT and YNNKEL (reference sequence). Unmatched junction bases numbered 8, after V lost 4 bases and J lost 6 bases. The CDR3 DNA is TGTGCCAGCAGCCCTCATGGACAGGGGGCATCTCAGCCCCAGCATTTT. It is translated as CASSPHGQGASQPQHF.

The chain joins TRBV7-3 to TRBJ1-5; 7 bases line up with TRBD1. This CDR3 contains 13 residues. CDR1 is SGHTA and CDR2 is FQGTGA in the germline V gene. The trim removed 3 bases at V and 5 bases at J, leaving 1 base unmatched. The CDR3 loop reads CASSFDRDQPQHF. The CDR3 DNA reads as TGTGCCAGCAGCTTTGACAGGGATCAGCCCCAGCATTTT.

The chain has TRBV28 and TRBJ2-1, with TRBD1 matching 10 bases. This CDR3 is built from 15 residues. Losses at the gene ends were 7 bases for V and 7 bases for J; bases not matched to a gene: 10. CDR1 and CDR2 (germline): MDHEN, SYDVKM. Here the CDR3 DNA reads TGTGCCAGCACCAGGGACAGGGGTATTTCGAATGAGCAGTTCTTC. Translated, it gives CASTRDRGISNEQFF.

The V call is TRBV3-1 (or the pseudogene TRBV3-2), the J call TRBJ1-4; 8 bases match TRBD1. V lost 2 bases, J lost 4 bases, and 3 bases stayed unmatched. The CDR3 sequence is 15 residues long. Germline loops: CDR1 LGHDT, CDR2 YNNKEL (reference sequence). The CDR3 loop is CASSQRTGNNEKLFF. DNA of the CDR3: TGTGCCAGCAGCCAACGGACAGGGAATAATGAAAAACTGTTTTTT.

The V gene is TRBV7-3, the J gene TRBJ1-3, with unresolved D. This CDR3 has 15 amino acids. The germline V gene has CDR1 SGHTA and CDR2 FQGTGA. V lost 5 bases and J lost 3, with 14 bases in between. CDR3 nucleotide sequence: TGTGCCAGCAGCACGTCCGGAGATTATGGAAACACCATATATTTT. Translation: CASSTSGDYGNTIYF.

The V call is TRBV29-1, the J call TRBJ2-2; 7 bases agree with TRBD1. J gave up 3 bases and V 1 base, and 8 bases lay outside the gene matches. The CDR3 covers 16 residues. The germline V gene encodes CDR1 SQVTM and CDR2 ANQGSEA. The CDR3 DNA is TGCAGCGTTGAAGTACCGGGACAGTTCGACACCGGGGAGCTGTTTTTT. It is translated as CSVEVPGQFDTGELFF.